Listed here are 26 T cell receptor beta chains from one sample, sequenced in a study of tumor-infiltrating lymphocytes in localized non-small cell lung cancer. TCRdb keeps only in-frame clones here, not all; method: immunoSEQ multiplex PCR. The sample carries 15,000 to 20,000 clones, just under 80% recorded once. Sequenced material: lung tumor tissue. These receptors all come from a human donor with non-small cell lung cancer.

This chain joins TRBV9 and TRBJ2-7; D might be TRBD1 or TRBD2, each matching 5 bases. Germline V gives CDR1 SGDLS, CDR2 YYNGEE. The V end was cut by 3 bases, the J end by 0 bases, with 13 bases between. The CDR3 runs 15 residues. The DNA for the CDR3 is TGTGCCAGCAGCGCCGGGACGTTAGGCTCCTACGAGCAGTACTTC. As protein: CASSAGTLGSYEQYF.

A few counts support this clone. At the DNA level, this CDR3 is encoded by other sequences in the same sample as well. The chain is built from TRBV15 and TRBJ1-1; D is uncertain. CDR1 is LNHNV, CDR2 YYDKDF, per germline (reference sequence). V shed 0 bases and J shed 4 bases, with 9 bases lying between them. The CDR3 runs 14 residues. CDR3 coding DNA: TGTGCCACCAGCAGAGATCCGGAGTCCACTGAAGCTTTCTTT. Residues: CATSRDPESTEAFF.

This clone has just one count. This sequence joins TRBV18 and TRBJ2-3; a weak D match, TRBD2 (5 bases). V was trimmed by 6 bases and J by 2 bases, leaving 15 bases between them. The CDR3 is 15 residues long. CDR1 and CDR2 (germline): KGHSH, LQKENI. For the CDR3, the DNA is TGTGCCAGCTCCCCGCCGGGGTTTGTCACAGATACGCAGTATTTT. Protein product: CASSPPGFVTDTQYF. The full variable domain, rest sourced from reference TRBV18 and TRBJ2-3, is NAGVMQNPRHLVRRRGQEARLRCSPMKGHSHVYWYRQLPEEGLKFMVYLQKENIIDESGMPKERFSAEFPKEGPSILRIQQVVRGDSAAYFCASSPPGFVTDTQYFGPGTRLTVL.

The chain has TRBV5-4 and TRBJ2-7; no clear D gene. The CDR3 is 15 amino acids. V lost 0 bases to trimming and J lost 3 bases, with 13 bases between them. Germline V gene data show CDR1 as SGHNT and CDR2 as YYREEE (reference sequence). CDR3 protein: CASSLAPGHDYEQYF. CDR3 nucleotide sequence: TGTGCCAGCAGCTTGGCCCCGGGCCATGACTACGAGCAGTACTTC.

J is TRBJ2-2 and V is TRBV5-7, with a possible D match to TRBD2 (6 bases). TRBV5-7 belongs to the ORF category, with a function that is uncertain. V lost 2 bases to trimming and J lost 7 bases, with 15 bases between them. This CDR3 comprises 15 residues. This CDR3 reads CASSFPGGSGGELFF. DNA for the CDR3: TGTGCCAGCAGCTTCCCCGGGGGTAGCGGCGGGGAGCTGTTTTTT.

The V gene is TRBV6-4, the J gene TRBJ1-1, with 9 bases aligning to TRBD1. Losses at the gene ends were 7 bases for V and 7 bases for J; bases not matched to a gene: 10. CDR1 and CDR2 (germline): MRHNA, SNTAGT. The CDR3 runs 14 residues. DNA of the CDR3: TGTGCCAGCACCCCACTGCCGGGACAGGGTGAAGCTTTCTTT. Its translation: CASTPLPGQGEAFF.

The rearrangement uses TRBV18 and TRBJ2-1; 7 positions match TRBD2. The germline V gene encodes CDR1 KGHSH and CDR2 LQKENI. The length of the CDR3 is 14 residues. The J segment lost 2 bases and the V segment lost 3 bases, leaving 1 base of the junction unmatched. CDR3 nucleotide sequence: TGTGCCAGCTCACCTCTAGCGGCCTACAATGAGCAGTTCTTC. This translates into CASSPLAAYNEQFF.

The chain carries TRBV19 and TRBJ2-3, with D perhaps matching TRBD2 (6 bases). Trimming cost V 7 bases and J 3 bases, with 26 bases left between them. From germline, CDR1 is LNHDA and CDR2 SQIVND (reference sequence). The CDR3 has 18 residues. Written as DNA, the CDR3 is TGTGCCAGTACCCCCCTTAGCCGTTTGGGGGGATATACAGATACGCAGTATTTT. Its protein is CASTPLSRLGGYTDTQYF. Full variable domain (outside the CDR3, taken from reference TRBV19 and TRBJ2-3): DGGITQSPKYLFRKEGQNVTLSCEQNLNHDAMYWYRQDPGQGLRLIYYSQIVNDFQKGDIAEGYSVSREKKESFPLTVTSAQKNPTAFYLCASTPLSRLGGYTDTQYFGPGTRLTVL.

The chain employs TRBV10-3 and TRBJ2-3; TRBD2 agrees at 10 bases. After removal of 0 bases from V and 4 bases from J, the junction contained 16 bases not matched to a gene. CDR1 ENHRY and CDR2 SYGVKD come from the germline V gene. The CDR3 consists of 20 residues. The CDR3 loop is CAISESGRTSGIYHADTQYF. CDR3 in DNA: TGTGCCATCAGTGAGTCTGGTAGAACTAGCGGGATATATCATGCAGATACGCAGTATTTT.

The rearrangement uses TRBV2 and TRBJ2-1, with D perhaps matching TRBD2 (5 bases). The CDR3 loop spans 15 amino acids. V lost 4 bases and J lost 2, with 12 bases in between. The germline CDR1 and CDR2 sequences are SNHLY and FYNNEI. The CDR3 DNA is TGTGCCAGCAGTGTAGACTGGGGAGCCTACAATGAGCAGTTCTTC. Protein sequence: CASSVDWGAYNEQFF.

The chain joins TRBV27 to TRBJ2-7; TRBD2 agrees at 7 bases. CDR3 length equals 15 residues. The junction had 10 bases not matched to a gene; V was cut back by 2 bases and J by 6 bases. The V gene's germline CDR1 is MNHEY and CDR2 SMNVEV (reference sequence). The CDR3 protein is CASSLHTAGKVEQYF. DNA of the CDR3: TGTGCCAGCAGTTTACACACAGCGGGGAAAGTCGAGCAGTACTTC.

The CDR3 DNA sequence: TGTGCCAGCAGCGTCGGGGGTAGCTCCTACGAGCAGTACTTC. Translation: CASSVGGSSYEQYF. The V call is TRBV7-3, the J call TRBJ2-7; D possibly corresponds to TRBD2 (6 bases). Germline V gene lookup returns CDR1 SGHTA and CDR2 FQGTGA. The length of the CDR3 is 14 residues. V gave up 5 bases and J gave up 0 bases, with 11 bases separating them.

The chain uses TRBV7-2 and TRBJ1-2, with D unresolved. Germline values: CDR1 SGHTA, CDR2 FQGNSA. Deletions cut 4 bases from V and 8 bases from J, with 5 bases between. This CDR3 contains 10 residues. This CDR3 reads CASSSGGYTF. DNA of the CDR3: TGTGCCAGCAGCTCGGGGGGCTACACCTTC.

The CDR3 DNA reads TGTGCCAGCAGCTTAGTCTTCGGGGTTAACACCGGGGAGCTGTTTTTT. It is translated as CASSLVFGVNTGELFF. The chain is built from TRBV7-9 and TRBJ2-2; a weak D match, TRBD2 (5 bases). The V end lost 1 base, the J end lost 2 bases, and 11 bases lay between the germline ends. Germline values: CDR1 SEHNR, CDR2 FQNEAQ (reference sequence). The CDR3 totals 16 residues. Full variable domain (outside the CDR3, taken from reference TRBV7-9 and TRBJ2-2): DTGVSQNPRHKITKRGQNVTFRCDPISEHNRLYWYRQTLGQGPEFLTYFQNEAQLEKSRLLSDRFSAERPKGSFSTLEIQRTEQGDSAMYLCASSLVFGVNTGELFFGEGSRLTVL.

This chain connects TRBV7-2 to TRBJ2-1, with D possibly being TRBD2 (5 bases). Trimming left V 5 bases short and J 0 bases short, with 11 bases between. The germline gives CDR1 SGHTA, CDR2 FQGNSA. CDR3 length equals 15 residues. The CDR3 sequence: CASSVRTFSYNEQFF. The CDR3 DNA reads as TGTGCCAGCAGCGTAAGGACTTTCTCCTACAATGAGCAGTTCTTC.

The chain carries TRBV5-1 and TRBJ1-2; 9 positions agree with TRBD1. With V trimmed by 5 bases and J by 8 bases, 7 bases remained unmatched. The CDR3 length is 13 residues. Germline CDR1 is SGHRS and CDR2 is YFSETQ. CDR3 DNA: TGCGCCAGCAGGGCCGGGACAGGGAGCGGCTACACCTTC. Translating it yields CASRAGTGSGYTF.

The gene calls are TRBV5-8 and TRBJ2-7, with 10 bases aligning to TRBD2. The V gene's germline CDR1 is SGHTS and CDR2 YDEGEE. This CDR3 contains 17 residues. V lost 3 bases, J lost 0 bases, and 9 bases stayed unmatched. This CDR3 is CASSSSRTSGYSYEQYF. CDR3 bases: TGTGCCAGCAGCTCATCTCGGACTAGCGGATACTCCTACGAGCAGTACTTC.

J is TRBJ2-3 and V is TRBV29-1, with 10 bases fitting TRBD2. Germline loops: CDR1 SQVTM, CDR2 ANQGSEA. The CDR3 length is 15 residues. Trimming took 6 bases from V and 0 from J; bases not matched to a gene: 6. CDR3 nucleotide sequence: TGCAGCGTCGCTAGACTAGCGGGCAGCACAGATACGCAGTATTTT. This translates into CSVARLAGSTDTQYF.

This chain links TRBV6-5 with TRBJ1-2; D is unresolved. In germline, CDR1 is MNHEY, CDR2 SVGAGI. This CDR3 comprises 13 residues. V was cut by 7 bases and J by 7 bases, with 16 bases left in between. The CDR3 sequence: CASIGNRRGGYTF. The CDR3 DNA follows: TGTGCCAGCATCGGTAACAGACGGGGTGGCTACACCTTC.

The chain recombines TRBV18 with TRBJ2-1; TRBD2 matches 14 bases. Trimming cost V 2 bases and J 4 bases; bases outside gene matches: 10. Germline CDR1 is KGHSH and CDR2 is LQKENI. CDR3 size: 19 residues. The CDR3 DNA is TGTGCCAGCTCACCAGGGACTAGCGGGGGTTCGGCGGGTTACAATGAGCAGTTCTTC. Translated, it gives CASSPGTSGGSAGYNEQFF.

V usage is TRBV7-6 and J usage is TRBJ2-1; 7 bases are shared with TRBD1. The CDR3 spans 13 residues. With V trimmed by 5 bases and J by 10 bases, 8 bases remained unmatched. CDR1 is SGHVS, CDR2 FNYEAQ, per germline. CDR3 residues: CASSIGGFPEQFF. The CDR3 DNA follows: TGTGCCAGCAGCATAGGGGGCTTTCCGGAGCAGTTCTTC.

CDR3 sequence: CASSLGAEGTEAFF. CDR3 sequence (DNA): TGCGCCAGCAGCTTAGGGGCTGAGGGCACTGAAGCTTTCTTT. This chain links TRBV5-1 with TRBJ1-1, with D perhaps matching TRBD1 (5 bases). This CDR3 is built from 14 residues. From germline, CDR1 is SGHRS and CDR2 YFSETQ. Between the trimmed V and J ends, which lost 2 bases and 4 bases, there was a span of 12 bases. Supplemented by reference TRBV5-1 and TRBJ1-1, the full variable domain reads KAGVTQTPRYLIKTRGQQVTLSCSPISGHRSVSWYQQTPGQGLQFLFEYFSETQRNKGNFPGRFSGRQFSNSRSEMNVSTLELGDSALYLCASSLGAEGTEAFFGQGTRLTVV.

The chain joins TRBV5-6 to TRBJ2-7, with 7 bases identical to TRBD1. Germline assignment: CDR1 SGHDT and CDR2 YYEEEE. The CDR3 loop spans 16 amino acids. V lost 6 bases, J lost 2 bases, and 14 bases stayed unmatched. The CDR3 nucleotides read TGTGCCAGCAACACGAGGGGGCAGGGAAAGACCTACGAGCAGTACTTC. It specifies CASNTRGQGKTYEQYF.

This chain uses TRBV18 with TRBJ1-4; no clear D. The germline V gene has CDR1 KGHSH and CDR2 LQKENI. Trimming left V 2 bases short and J 6 bases short, with 13 bases between. This CDR3 region has 15 residues. CDR3 residues: CASSPRPDGDEKLFF. CDR3 DNA sequence: TGTGCCAGCTCACCAAGGCCAGATGGGGATGAAAAACTGTTTTTT.

The V call is TRBV4-3, the J call TRBJ1-4; the D is unclear. CDR3 size: 14 residues. The V gene lost 4 bases and the J gene lost 4 bases, with 10 bases spanning the gap. Looked up from germline, CDR1 is LGHNA and CDR2 is YSLEER. The CDR3 nucleotides are TGCGCCAGCAGCCCCACAGTTGTTAATGAAAAACTGTTTTTT. Its translation: CASSPTVVNEKLFF.

J is TRBJ1-2 and V is TRBV6-1, with 7 bases identical to TRBD1. This CDR3 spans 15 amino acids. Trimming cost V 2 bases and J 7 bases; bases outside gene matches: 10. The V gene's germline CDR1 is MNHNS and CDR2 SASEGT. DNA for the CDR3: TGTGCCAGCAGTGAAAGGGGGGACAGCTTGCGTGGCTACACCTTC. Its protein product is CASSERGDSLRGYTF.